This is a list of T cell receptor beta chains from one sample in a study of spatial heterogeneity in lung cancer. TCRdb re-analysed the 5' RACE reads in MiXCR, keeping a single row per CDR3 protein. The sample gives around 100,000 distinct CDR3 sequences, about a tenth of which show up once; about 24% is in the top ten. The source was PBMCs, collected at follow-up. Receptors were obtained from a female donor with early-stage non-small cell lung cancer. The CDR3 runs from the conserved cysteine through the conserved F or W.

j_call	cdr3_length	v_call	cdr3_aa
TRBJ2-1	18	TRBV7-7	CASSPLVYVYRGRNEQFF
TRBJ1-2	14	TRBV5-4	CASSSQGGNYGYTF
TRBJ1-2	12	TRBV28	CASTGTDYGYTF
TRBJ2-1	17	TRBV4-1	CASSSGTSGRSYNEQFF
TRBJ2-7	14	TRBV5-1	CASSLAGTESEQYF
TRBJ2-3	14	TRBV6-1	CASSVAKFTDTQYF
TRBJ1-2	15	TRBV9	CASSVGLKVDYGYTF
TRBJ1-1	14	TRBV29-1	CSVGEGVKNTEAFF
TRBJ1-5	14	TRBV27	CASSSQGVGQPQHF
TRBJ1-1	13	TRBV2	CASKAAVNTEAFF
TRBJ2-1	13	TRBV7-7	CASSLQGPNEQFF
TRBJ2-1	15	TRBV7-2	CASSLELAGYNEQFF